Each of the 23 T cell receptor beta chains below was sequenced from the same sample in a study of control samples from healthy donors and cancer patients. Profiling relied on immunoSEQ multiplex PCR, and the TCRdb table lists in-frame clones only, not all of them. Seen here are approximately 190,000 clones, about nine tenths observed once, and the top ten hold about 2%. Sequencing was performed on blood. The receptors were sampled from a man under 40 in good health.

This CDR3 reads CASSQDGGTITGELFF. CDR3 coding DNA: TGTGCCAGCAGCCAAGATGGAGGGACGATTACCGGGGAGCTGTTTTTT. The chain uses TRBV3-1 (or the pseudogene TRBV3-2) and TRBJ2-2, with D perhaps matching TRBD2 (6 bases). The V gene's germline CDR1 is LGHDT and CDR2 YNNKEL (reference sequence). This CDR3 is built from 16 residues. The ends were cut back, 0 bases at V and 5 bases at J, with 13 bases in the middle.

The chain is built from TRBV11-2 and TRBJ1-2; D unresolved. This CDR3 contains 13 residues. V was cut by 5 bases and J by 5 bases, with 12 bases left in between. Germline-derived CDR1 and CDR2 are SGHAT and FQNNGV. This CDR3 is CASSRTASYGYTF. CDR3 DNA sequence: TGTGCCAGCAGCCGGACGGCCTCTTATGGCTACACCTTC.

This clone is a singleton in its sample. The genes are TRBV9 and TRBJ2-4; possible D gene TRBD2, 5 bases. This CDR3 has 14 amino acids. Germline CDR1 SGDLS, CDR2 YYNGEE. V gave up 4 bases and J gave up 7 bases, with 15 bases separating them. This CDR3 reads CASSPLSGSNIQYF. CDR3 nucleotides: TGTGCCAGCAGCCCACTAAGCGGTTCTAACATTCAGTACTTC.

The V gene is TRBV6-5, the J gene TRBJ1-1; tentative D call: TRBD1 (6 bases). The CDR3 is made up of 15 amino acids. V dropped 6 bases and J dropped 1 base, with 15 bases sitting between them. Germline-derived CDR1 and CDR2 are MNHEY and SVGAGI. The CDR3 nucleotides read TGTGCCAGCAGATCCCCGGGGGGGGCGAACACTGAAGCTTTCTTT. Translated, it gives CASRSPGGANTEAFF.

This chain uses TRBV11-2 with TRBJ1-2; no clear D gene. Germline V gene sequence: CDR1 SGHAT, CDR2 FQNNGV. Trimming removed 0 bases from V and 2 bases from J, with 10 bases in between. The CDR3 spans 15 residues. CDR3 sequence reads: CASSLDMGRNYGYTF. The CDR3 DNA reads TGTGCCAGCAGCTTAGATATGGGTCGCAACTATGGCTACACCTTC.

The CDR3 loop is CASSQTPGKSYEQYF. The CDR3 nucleotides are TGTGCCAGCAGCCAAACGCCCGGAAAGTCTTACGAGCAGTACTTC. V is TRBV3-1 (or the pseudogene TRBV3-2) and J is TRBJ2-7; D uncertain. Trimming pared 2 bases from V and 4 bases from J, leaving 15 bases between. From germline, CDR1 is LGHDT and CDR2 YNNKEL (reference sequence). This CDR3 region has 15 residues.

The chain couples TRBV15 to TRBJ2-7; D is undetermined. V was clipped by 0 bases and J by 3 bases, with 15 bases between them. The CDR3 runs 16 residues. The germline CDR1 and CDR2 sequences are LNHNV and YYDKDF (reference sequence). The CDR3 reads CATSRDRGEFLYEQYF. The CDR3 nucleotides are TGTGCCACCAGCAGAGATAGAGGCGAGTTCCTCTACGAGCAGTACTTC. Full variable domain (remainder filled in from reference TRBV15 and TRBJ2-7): DAMVIQNPRYQVTQFGKPVTLSCSQTLNHNVMYWYQQKSSQAPKLLFHYYDKDFNNEADTPDNFQSRRPNTSFCFLDIRSPGLGDTAMYLCATSRDRGEFLYEQYFGPGTRLTVT.

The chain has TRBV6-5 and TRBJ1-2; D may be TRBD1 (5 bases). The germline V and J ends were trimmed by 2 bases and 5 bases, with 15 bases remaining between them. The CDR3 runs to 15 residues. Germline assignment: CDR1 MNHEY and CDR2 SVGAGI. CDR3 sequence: CASSYKQRPGYGYTF. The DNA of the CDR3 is TGTGCCAGCAGTTACAAACAGCGCCCAGGGTATGGCTACACCTTC.

CDR3 nucleotide sequence: TGCGCCAGCAGTGAGTCTCTCCCTTCACCCCTCCACTTT. It encodes CASSESLPSPLHF. The genes are TRBV10-2 and TRBJ1-6, with D unclear. CDR1 and CDR2 (germline): WSHSY, SAAADI. V was clipped by 0 bases and J by 9 bases, with 6 bases between them. The CDR3 consists of 13 residues.

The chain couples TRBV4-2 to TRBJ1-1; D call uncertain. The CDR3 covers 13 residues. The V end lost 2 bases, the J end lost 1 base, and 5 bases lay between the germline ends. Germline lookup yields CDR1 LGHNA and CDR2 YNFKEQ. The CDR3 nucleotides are TGTGCCAGCAGCCAAAATTGGAACACTGAAGCTTTCTTT. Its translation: CASSQNWNTEAFF.

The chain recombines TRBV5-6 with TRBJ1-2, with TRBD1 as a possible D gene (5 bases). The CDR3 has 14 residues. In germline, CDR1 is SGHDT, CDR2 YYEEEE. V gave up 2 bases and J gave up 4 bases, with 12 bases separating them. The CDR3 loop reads CASSLSGFLYGYTF. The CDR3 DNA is TGTGCCAGCAGCTTATCAGGGTTCCTCTATGGCTACACCTTC.

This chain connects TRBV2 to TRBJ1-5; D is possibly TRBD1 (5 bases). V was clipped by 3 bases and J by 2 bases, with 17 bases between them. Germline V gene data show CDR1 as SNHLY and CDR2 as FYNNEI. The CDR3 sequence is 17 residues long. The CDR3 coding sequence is TGTGCCAGCAGTGAGCGGCGAGCCATGACAGGCAATCAGCCCCAGCATTTT. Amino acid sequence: CASSERRAMTGNQPQHF. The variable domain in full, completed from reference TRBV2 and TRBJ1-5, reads EPEVTQTPSHQVTQMGQEVILRCVPISNHLYFYWYRQILGQKVEFLVSFYNNEISEKSEIFDDQFSVERPDGSNFTLKIRSTKLEDSAMYFCASSERRAMTGNQPQHFGDGTRLSIL.

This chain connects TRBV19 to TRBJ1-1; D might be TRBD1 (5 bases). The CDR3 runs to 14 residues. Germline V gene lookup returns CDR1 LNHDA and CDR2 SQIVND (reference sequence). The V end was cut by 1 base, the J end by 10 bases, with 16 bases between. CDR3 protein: CASSIVSPGRGAFF. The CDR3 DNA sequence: TGTGCCAGTAGTATAGTCTCCCCGGGGAGGGGAGCTTTCTTT.

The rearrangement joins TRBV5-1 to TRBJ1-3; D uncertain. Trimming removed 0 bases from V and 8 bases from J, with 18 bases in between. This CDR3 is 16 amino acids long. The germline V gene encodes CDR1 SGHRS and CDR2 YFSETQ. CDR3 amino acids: CASSLAGPTPLDTIYF. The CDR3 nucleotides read TGCGCCAGCAGCTTGGCGGGCCCGACTCCTCTGGACACCATATATTTT.

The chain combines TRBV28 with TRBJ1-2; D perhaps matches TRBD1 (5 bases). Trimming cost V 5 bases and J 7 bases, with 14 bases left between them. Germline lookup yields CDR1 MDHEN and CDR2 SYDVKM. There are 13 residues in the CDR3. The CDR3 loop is CASSPGTNLGYTF. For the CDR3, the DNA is TGTGCCAGCAGTCCCGGGACCAACCTTGGCTACACCTTC.

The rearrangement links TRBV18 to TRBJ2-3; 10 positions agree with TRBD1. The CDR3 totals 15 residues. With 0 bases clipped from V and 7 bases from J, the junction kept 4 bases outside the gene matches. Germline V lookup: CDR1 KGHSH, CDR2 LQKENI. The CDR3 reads CASSPPGQGLYTQYF. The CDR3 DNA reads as TGTGCCAGCTCACCACCGGGACAGGGGCTTTATACGCAGTATTTT. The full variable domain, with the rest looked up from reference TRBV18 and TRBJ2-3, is NAGVMQNPRHLVRRRGQEARLRCSPMKGHSHVYWYRQLPEEGLKFMVYLQKENIIDESGMPKERFSAEFPKEGPSILRIQQVVRGDSAAYFCASSPPGQGLYTQYFGPGTRLTVL.

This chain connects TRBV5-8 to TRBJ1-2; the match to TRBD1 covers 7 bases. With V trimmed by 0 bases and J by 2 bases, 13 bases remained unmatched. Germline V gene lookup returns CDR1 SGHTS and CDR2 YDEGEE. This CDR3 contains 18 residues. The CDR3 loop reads CASSLGTQTGLLNYGYTF. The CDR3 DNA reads TGTGCCAGCAGCTTGGGAACCCAGACAGGGCTCTTGAACTATGGCTACACCTTC.

In DNA, the CDR3 is TGTGCCAGCAGCCAAATCAGCAGGGTTCAGCCCCAGCATTTT. Translation gives CASSQISRVQPQHF. The gene calls are TRBV5-8 and TRBJ1-5; tentatively, D is TRBD1 (5 bases). The V and J ends lost 4 bases and 6 bases respectively, with 14 bases between them. Germline loops: CDR1 SGHTS, CDR2 YDEGEE. This CDR3 spans 14 amino acids. The complete variable domain, with remaining parts taken from reference TRBV5-8 and TRBJ1-5, reads EAGVTQSPTHLIKTRGQQATLRCSPISGHTSVYWYQQALGLGLQFLLWYDEGEERNRGNFPPRFSGRQFPNYSSELNVNALELEDSALYLCASSQISRVQPQHFGDGTRLSIL.

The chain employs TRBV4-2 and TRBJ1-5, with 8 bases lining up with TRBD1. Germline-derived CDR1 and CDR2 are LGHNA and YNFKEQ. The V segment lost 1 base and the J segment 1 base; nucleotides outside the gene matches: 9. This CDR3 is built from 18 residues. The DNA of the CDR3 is TGTGCCAGCAGCCAAGCCGCAGGACAGGGACTAAGCAATCAGCCCCAGCATTTT. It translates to CASSQAAGQGLSNQPQHF.

CDR3 loop: CASSFGGRSNEKLFF. The CDR3 bases are TGTGCCAGCAGCTTTGGTGGACGGTCTAATGAAAAACTGTTTTTT. The chain combines TRBV7-2 with TRBJ1-4; D unresolved. From germline, CDR1 is SGHTA and CDR2 FQGNSA. V was clipped by 3 bases and J by 3 bases, with 11 bases between them. The CDR3 loop spans 15 amino acids.

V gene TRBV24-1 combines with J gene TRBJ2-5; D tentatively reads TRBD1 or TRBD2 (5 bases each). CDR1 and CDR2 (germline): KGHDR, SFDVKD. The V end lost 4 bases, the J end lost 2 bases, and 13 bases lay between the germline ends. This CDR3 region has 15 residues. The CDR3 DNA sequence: TGTGCCACCAGTGACCCCAGGGTAGCGCAAGAGACCCAGTACTTC. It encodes CATSDPRVAQETQYF.

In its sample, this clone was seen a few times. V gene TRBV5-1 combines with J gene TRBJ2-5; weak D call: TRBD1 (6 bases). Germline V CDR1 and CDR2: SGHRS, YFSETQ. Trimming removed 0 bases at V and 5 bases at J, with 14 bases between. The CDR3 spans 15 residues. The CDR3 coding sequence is TGCGCCAGCAGCTTGGGTTTTGGGACATGGGAGACCCAGTACTTC. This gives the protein CASSLGFGTWETQYF.

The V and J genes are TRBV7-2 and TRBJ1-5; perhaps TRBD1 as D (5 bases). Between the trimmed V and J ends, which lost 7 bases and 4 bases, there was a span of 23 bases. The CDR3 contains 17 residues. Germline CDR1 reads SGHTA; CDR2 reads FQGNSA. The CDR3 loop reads CASTLGLNSAINQPQHF. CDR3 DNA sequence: TGTGCCAGCACCCTGGGACTCAATTCGGCAATTAATCAGCCCCAGCATTTT. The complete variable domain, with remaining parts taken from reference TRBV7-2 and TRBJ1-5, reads GAGVSQSPSNKVTEKGKDVELRCDPISGHTALYWYRQSLGQGLEFLIYFQGNSAPDKSGLPSDRFSAERTGGSVSTLTIQRTQQEDSAVYLCASTLGLNSAINQPQHFGDGTRLSIL.